A single sample is the source of the 31 T cell receptor beta chains below, sequenced in a study of blood T cell repertoires in COVID-19. The protocol was immunoSEQ multiplex PCR, while the TCRdb copy is restricted to in-frame clones and leaves out a portion. The profile covers about 260,000 clones, with over 75% appearing a single time and around 3% taken by the ten largest. What was sequenced was PBMCs or T cells enriched from blood (not recorded which). The source of these receptors is a woman in her thirties or forties who had been exposed to COVID-19.

V and J are TRBV6-5 and TRBJ1-6; D perhaps matches TRBD1 (5 bases). Germline CDR1 reads MNHEY; CDR2 reads SVGAGI. CDR3 length: 13 amino acids. Trimming removed 8 bases from V and 6 bases from J, with 11 bases in between. In nucleotides, the CDR3 is TGTGCCAGCGGGACTGTTGGTAATTCACCCCTCCACTTT. Its protein product is CASGTVGNSPLHF.

The CDR3 here is CASSQGHLDTEAFF. The CDR3 DNA is TGTGCCAGCAGCCAAGGACATCTTGACACTGAAGCTTTCTTT. V usage is TRBV7-3 and J usage is TRBJ1-1, with D perhaps TRBD1 (5 bases). CDR3 length: 14 residues. V lost 5 bases and J 3 bases, leaving 13 bases between the germline ends. Germline V gene sequence: CDR1 SGHTA, CDR2 FQGTGA.

The V and J genes are TRBV11-1 and TRBJ2-7, with a possible D match to TRBD1 (6 bases). The CDR3 has 14 residues. CDR1 is SGHAT, CDR2 FQDESV, per germline (reference sequence). Trimming took 5 bases from V and 2 from J, leaving 13 bases between them. The chain's CDR3 is CASSHPGHTYEQYF. The CDR3 DNA reads TGTGCCAGCAGCCACCCGGGACACACCTACGAGCAGTACTTC.

The V and J genes are TRBV28 and TRBJ2-1; D is undetermined. This CDR3 is built from 14 residues. V gave up 6 bases and J gave up 0 bases, with 9 bases separating them. CDR1 is MDHEN, CDR2 SYDVKM, per germline. The CDR3 nucleotides read TGTGCCAGCAGGAGACTTCTCTCCTACAATGAGCAGTTCTTC. Protein: CASRRLLSYNEQFF.

The chain links TRBV10-1 to TRBJ2-1; a weak D match, TRBD2 (6 bases). The CDR3 is 13 amino acids. CDR1 and CDR2 from the germline V gene are WNHNN and SYGVQD (reference sequence). Trimming pared 7 bases from V and 2 bases from J, leaving 9 bases between. CDR3 DNA: TGCGCCAGCAAGGGGAGGCCCTACAATGAGCAGTTCTTC. Protein sequence: CASKGRPYNEQFF.

The rearrangement links TRBV9 to TRBJ2-5; 10 bases are shared with TRBD1. CDR3 size: 13 residues. Looked up from germline, CDR1 is SGDLS and CDR2 is YYNGEE. The V and J ends lost 5 bases and 4 bases, in that order; junction bases with no gene match: 2. The CDR3 is CASRGDRGETQYF. CDR3 sequence (DNA): TGTGCCAGCAGGGGGGACAGGGGAGAGACCCAGTACTTC.

The chain employs TRBV7-2 and TRBJ1-2; D unresolved. Between the trimmed V and J ends, which lost 1 base and 7 bases, there was a span of 13 bases. This CDR3 comprises 14 residues. Germline assignment: CDR1 SGHTA and CDR2 FQGNSA. The CDR3 sequence is CASSLVRQERGYTF. CDR3 DNA: TGTGCCAGCAGCTTAGTTCGTCAGGAACGTGGCTACACCTTC.

This chain joins TRBV3-1 (or the pseudogene TRBV3-2) and TRBJ2-5, with TRBD1 matching over 10 bases. V dropped 1 base and J dropped 4; count of bases not matched to a gene: 9. Germline V lookup: CDR1 LGHDT, CDR2 YNNKEL (reference sequence). The CDR3 sequence is 17 residues long. CDR3 amino acids: CASSQARGTGASETQYF. The CDR3 region has the DNA TGTGCCAGCAGCCAAGCTCGCGGGACAGGGGCTTCAGAGACCCAGTACTTC.

This rearrangement joins TRBV27 to TRBJ2-1, with D perhaps TRBD2 (6 bases). The CDR3 totals 16 residues. V was shortened by 1 base and J by 2 bases, with 12 bases between the two germline ends. Germline CDR1 and CDR2: MNHEY and SMNVEV (reference sequence). The CDR3 coding sequence is TGTGCCAGCAGTTTATTTCGCGGGACCCCCTACAATGAGCAGTTCTTC. As protein: CASSLFRGTPYNEQFF.

The chain carries TRBV30 and TRBJ1-5; D is possibly TRBD1 (6 bases). Per germline, CDR1 GTSNPN and CDR2 SVGIG (reference sequence). The ends were cut back, 0 bases at V and 3 bases at J, with 15 bases in the middle. The CDR3 is 16 residues long. CDR3 DNA: TGTGCCTGGAGTGTAAGAGGGGGGGGTTACAATCAGCCCCAGCATTTT. Encoded protein: CAWSVRGGGYNQPQHF.

V and J are TRBV29-1 and TRBJ2-1, with 9 bases identical to TRBD2. V was clipped by 4 bases and J by 4 bases; unmatched bases: 2. Germline V CDR1 and CDR2: SQVTM, ANQGSEA. The CDR3 contains 13 residues. CDR3 residues: CSVVTSGYNEQFF. CDR3 nucleotide sequence: TGCAGCGTTGTGACTAGCGGATACAATGAGCAGTTCTTC.

The rearrangement uses TRBV28 and TRBJ2-5; 8 bases are a match to TRBD2. CDR3 length: 14 residues. Unmatched junction bases numbered 7, after V lost 3 bases and J lost 7 bases. Germline CDR1 is MDHEN and CDR2 is SYDVKM. The CDR3 sequence is CASSFISGEGTQYF. Here the CDR3 DNA reads TGTGCCAGCAGTTTCATTAGCGGGGAGGGGACCCAGTACTTC.

The V and J genes are TRBV21-1 and TRBJ1-3; the D call TRBD1 from the table was never checked on the DNA. TRBV21-1 is marked as a pseudogene. The CDR3 is 16 amino acids. The CDR3 DNA sequence: TGTGCCAGCAGCAAAACCGGACAGCACTCTGGAAACACCATATATTTT. Residues: CASSKTGQHSGNTIYF.

This chain connects TRBV9 to TRBJ1-1; maybe TRBD1 (5 bases). The CDR3 has 14 residues. Per the germline V gene, CDR1 is SGDLS and CDR2 is YYNGEE. V was shortened by 0 bases and J by 3 bases, with 9 bases between the two germline ends. The CDR3 nucleotides read TGTGCCAGCAGCGTAGGTCAGGGATACACTGAAGCTTTCTTT. Protein: CASSVGQGYTEAFF.

This clone was seen more than once but under ten times. An end of the junction differs from the germline gene, which may be a read error. V and J are TRBV5-1 and TRBJ2-1; 8 positions match TRBD2. The CDR3 length is 16 residues. Germline values: CDR1 SGHRS, CDR2 YFSETQ. Written as DNA, the CDR3 is TGTGCCAGCAGCTGGGGCGGGGGACTAGCCTACAATGAGCAGTTCTTC. Its translation is CASSWGGGLAYNEQFF.

Concerning this clone: The junction does not match germline at one end; this may be a read error. The V call is TRBV2, the J call TRBJ2-2, with D maybe TRBD1 (5 bases). Germline V lookup: CDR1 SNHLY, CDR2 FYNNEI. The CDR3 totals 14 residues. CDR3: CASREGANTGELFF. Written as DNA, the CDR3 is TGTGCCAGCAGAGAAGGGGCCAACACCGGGGAGCTGTTTTTT.

The rearrangement links TRBV6-5 to TRBJ1-2, with TRBD1 matching over 11 bases. This CDR3 spans 15 amino acids. V was pared by 3 bases and J by 5 bases, with 5 bases of the junction left unmatched. CDR1 MNHEY and CDR2 SVGAGI come from the germline V gene. The CDR3 nucleotides are TGTGCCAGCAGTTATCGGGACAGGGGGGAGTATGGCTACACCTTC. Protein product: CASSYRDRGEYGYTF.

This rearrangement joins TRBV25-1 to TRBJ1-4; 8 nucleotides match TRBD1. Germline assignment: CDR1 MGHDK and CDR2 SYGVNS. This CDR3 is built from 16 residues. The V and J ends lost 3 bases and 2 bases, in that order; junction bases with no gene match: 5. CDR3 amino acids: CASSDPGGTTNEKLFF. CDR3 nucleotides: TGTGCCAGCAGTGACCCAGGGGGCACGACTAATGAAAAACTGTTTTTT.

This clone was recorded only once. J is TRBJ2-2 and V is TRBV19; 7 bases line up with TRBD1. Germline CDR1 is LNHDA and CDR2 is SQIVND (reference sequence). The CDR3 covers 16 residues. V lost 1 base and J lost 3; bases outside the gene matches: 5. CDR3: CASSIGGGQDTGELFF. The CDR3 region has the DNA TGTGCCAGTAGTATAGGCGGAGGACAGGACACCGGGGAGCTGTTTTTT.

The CDR3 DNA sequence: TGTGCCAGCAGTTTATACCCTAGTCCAAATGAGCAGTTCTTC. Its translation is CASSLYPSPNEQFF. The chain is built from TRBV27 and TRBJ2-1; D is undetermined. This CDR3 is 14 amino acids long. Trimming stripped 1 base from V and 7 bases from J, with 11 bases between. Germline V gene data show CDR1 as MNHEY and CDR2 as SMNVEV (reference sequence).

The chain has TRBV7-2 and TRBJ2-1; D may be TRBD2 (5 bases). Germline V gene data show CDR1 as SGHTA and CDR2 as FQGNSA. V was trimmed by 3 bases and J by 6 bases, leaving 9 bases between them. CDR3 length equals 13 residues. CDR3 coding DNA: TGTGCCAGCAGCTTCCAACGGGGCAATGAGCAGTTCTTC. Translated, it gives CASSFQRGNEQFF.

With regard to this clone: The conserved phenylalanine or tryptophan normally closing the CDR3 is absent here, so this likely arose from a read error. Because the CDR3's place on the DNA is in doubt, the DNA is left out and the CDR3 is given as listed by TCRdb. The chain uses TRBV14 and TRBJ1-1; the table's D call, TRBD1, was not checked against the DNA. The germline V gene has CDR1 SGHDN and CDR2 FVKESK. The CDR3 is 10 residues long, ends included. CDR3 sequence: CASSQADRWI.

The chain is built from TRBV5-1 and TRBJ2-5, with 11 bases fitting TRBD1. The V gene end was trimmed by 3 bases and the J gene end by 5 bases; junction bases not matched to a gene: 6. From germline, CDR1 is SGHRS and CDR2 YFSETQ. This CDR3 comprises 15 residues. The CDR3 DNA reads TGCGCCAGCAGCTCAGGGACAGGGGGTCCGGAGACCCAGTACTTC. This translates into CASSSGTGGPETQYF.

V and J are TRBV7-9 and TRBJ2-3; no reliable D call. This CDR3 has 14 amino acids. V lost 2 bases, J lost 2 bases, and 8 bases lay in between. Germline lookup yields CDR1 SEHNR and CDR2 FQNEAQ (reference sequence). CDR3 in DNA: TGTGCCAGCAGCTTAACCCTAACCACAGATACGCAGTATTTT. This encodes CASSLTLTTDTQYF.

V usage is TRBV3-1 (or the pseudogene TRBV3-2) and J usage is TRBJ2-3; 14 bases line up with TRBD2. Germline loops: CDR1 LGHDT, CDR2 YNNKEL (reference sequence). The CDR3 has 18 residues. The V gene end was trimmed by 4 bases and the J gene end by 2 bases; junction bases not matched to a gene: 8. CDR3 bases: TGTGCCAGCAGCCCCGGGACTAGCGGGAGCCCACTCACAGATACGCAGTATTTT. It specifies CASSPGTSGSPLTDTQYF.

The chain is built from TRBV4-2 and TRBJ2-5, with D tentatively TRBD1 (6 bases). The CDR3 runs 14 residues. CDR1 and CDR2 from the germline V gene are LGHNA and YNFKEQ. V was pared by 0 bases and J by 5 bases, with 10 bases between. The CDR3 region is CASSQENRVETQYF. The CDR3 DNA reads as TGTGCCAGCAGCCAAGAAAACAGGGTGGAGACCCAGTACTTC.

The rearrangement links TRBV18 to TRBJ2-7; maybe TRBD1 (5 bases). CDR3 length equals 14 residues. CDR1 is KGHSH, CDR2 LQKENI, per germline. Between the trimmed V and J ends, which lost 4 bases and 1 base, there was a span of 11 bases. For the CDR3, the DNA is TGTGCCAGCTCACACGACAGTGGGTCCTACGAGCAGTACTTC. Translation: CASSHDSGSYEQYF.

CDR3 sequence (DNA): TGTGCCAGCAGCCAATTCCCGGTGTCTAACGCCATCTCTAATTCACCCCTCCACTTT. Its translation: CASSQFPVSNAISNSPLHF. The V call is TRBV4-2, the J call TRBJ1-6; D is undetermined. The CDR3 spans 19 residues. Per germline, CDR1 LGHNA and CDR2 YNFKEQ. V was trimmed by 2 bases and J by 6 bases, leaving 23 bases between them.

CDR3 DNA: TGTGCCAGCAATCTAGCGGGGGGCCCGAACACCGGGGAGCTGTTTTTT. Encoded protein: CASNLAGGPNTGELFF. The chain uses TRBV3-1 (or the pseudogene TRBV3-2) and TRBJ2-2; 11 bases map to TRBD2. Trimming took 7 bases from V and 0 from J; bases not matched to a gene: 4. This CDR3 has 16 residues. CDR1 LGHDT and CDR2 YNNKEL come from the germline V gene (reference sequence).

The rearrangement uses TRBV25-1 and TRBJ2-4; 9 bases map to TRBD1. With 3 bases clipped from V and 1 base from J, the junction kept 7 bases outside the gene matches. Germline V CDR1 and CDR2: MGHDK, SYGVNS. The CDR3 is 17 residues long. The CDR3 reads CASSENRGRGAKNIQYF. The DNA for the CDR3 is TGTGCCAGCAGTGAGAACAGGGGGCGAGGGGCCAAAAACATTCAGTACTTC.

The chain combines TRBV7-8 with TRBJ1-3, with D perhaps matching TRBD1 (5 bases). V was cut by 5 bases and J by 0 bases, with 14 bases left in between. Germline loops: CDR1 SGHVS, CDR2 FQNEAQ. The CDR3 extends over 16 amino acids. The DNA of the CDR3 is TGTGCCAGCAGCCGAGGGACTCTCACCTCTGGAAACACCATATATTTT. Amino acid sequence: CASSRGTLTSGNTIYF. The full variable domain, rest sourced from reference TRBV7-8 and TRBJ1-3, is GAGVSQSPRYKVAKRGQDVALRCDPISGHVSLFWYQQALGQGPEFLTYFQNEAQLDKSGLPSDRFFAERPEGSVSTLKIQRTQQEDSAVYLCASSRGTLTSGNTIYFGEGSWLTVV.